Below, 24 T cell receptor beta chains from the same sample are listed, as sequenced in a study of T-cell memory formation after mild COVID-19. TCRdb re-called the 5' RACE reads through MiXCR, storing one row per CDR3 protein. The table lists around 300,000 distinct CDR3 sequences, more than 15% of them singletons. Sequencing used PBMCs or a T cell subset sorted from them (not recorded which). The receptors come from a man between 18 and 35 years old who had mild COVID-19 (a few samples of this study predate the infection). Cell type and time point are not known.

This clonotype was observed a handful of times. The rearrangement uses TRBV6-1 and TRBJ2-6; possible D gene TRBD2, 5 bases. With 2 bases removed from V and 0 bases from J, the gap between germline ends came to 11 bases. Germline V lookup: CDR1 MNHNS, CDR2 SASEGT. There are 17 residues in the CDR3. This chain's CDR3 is CASSELTGSSGANVLTF. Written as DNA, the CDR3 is TGTGCCAGCAGTGAACTCACGGGGAGCTCTGGGGCCAACGTCCTGACTTTC.

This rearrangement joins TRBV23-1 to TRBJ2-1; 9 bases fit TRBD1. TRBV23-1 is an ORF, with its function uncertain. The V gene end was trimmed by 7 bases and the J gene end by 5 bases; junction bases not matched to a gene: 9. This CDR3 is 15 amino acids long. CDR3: CASKVQGAENNEQFF. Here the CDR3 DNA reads TGCGCCAGCAAGGTACAGGGGGCTGAGAACAATGAGCAGTTCTTC.

The CDR3 nucleotides are TGTGCCAGCGTCGCCGGTACAGATACGCAGTATTTT. Translation gives CASVAGTDTQYF. This chain links TRBV6-1 with TRBJ2-3; the D is unclear. In germline, CDR1 is MNHNS, CDR2 SASEGT. Trimming left V 8 bases short and J 3 bases short, with 9 bases between. The CDR3 totals 12 residues.

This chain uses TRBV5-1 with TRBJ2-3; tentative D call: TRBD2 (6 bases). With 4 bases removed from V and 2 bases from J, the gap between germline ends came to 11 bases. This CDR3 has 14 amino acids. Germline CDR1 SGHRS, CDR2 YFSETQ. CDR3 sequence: CASSGGNPTDTQYF. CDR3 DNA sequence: TGCGCCAGCAGCGGAGGGAATCCCACAGATACGCAGTATTTT.

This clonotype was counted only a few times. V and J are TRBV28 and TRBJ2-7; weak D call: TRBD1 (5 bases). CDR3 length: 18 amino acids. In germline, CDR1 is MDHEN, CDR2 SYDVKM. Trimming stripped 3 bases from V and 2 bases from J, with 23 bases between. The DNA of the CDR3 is TGTGCCAGCAGTTTTGGACGGCTTAACAGGCAGCTACCCTACGAGCAGTACTTC. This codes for CASSFGRLNRQLPYEQYF.

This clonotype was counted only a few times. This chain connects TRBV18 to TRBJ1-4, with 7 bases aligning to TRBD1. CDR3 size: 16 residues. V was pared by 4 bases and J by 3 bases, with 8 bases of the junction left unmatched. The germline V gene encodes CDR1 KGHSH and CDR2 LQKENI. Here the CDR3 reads CASSLGTAAANEKLFF. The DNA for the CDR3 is TGTGCCAGCTCACTAGGGACAGCGGCGGCTAATGAAAAACTGTTTTTT.

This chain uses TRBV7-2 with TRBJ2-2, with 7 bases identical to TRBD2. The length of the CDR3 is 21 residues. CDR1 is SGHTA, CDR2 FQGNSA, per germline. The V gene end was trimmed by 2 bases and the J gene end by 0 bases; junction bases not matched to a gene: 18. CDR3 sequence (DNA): TGTGCCAGCAGCTTACCTAGCGGTTCCGTTCCTGCCTATTCGAACACCGGGGAGCTGTTTTTT. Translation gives CASSLPSGSVPAYSNTGELFF.

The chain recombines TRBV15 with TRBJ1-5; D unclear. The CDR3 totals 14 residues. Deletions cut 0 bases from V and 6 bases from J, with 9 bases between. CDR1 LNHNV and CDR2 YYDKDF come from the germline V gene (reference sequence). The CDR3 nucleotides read TGTGCCACCAGCAGAGATATGGGTCGTCAGCCCCAGCATTTT. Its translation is CATSRDMGRQPQHF.

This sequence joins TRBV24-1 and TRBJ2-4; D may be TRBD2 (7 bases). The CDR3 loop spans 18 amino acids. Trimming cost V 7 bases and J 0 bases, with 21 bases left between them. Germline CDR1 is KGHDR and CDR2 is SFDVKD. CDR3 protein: CATSVLEEGGLAKNIQYF. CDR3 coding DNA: TGTGCCACCAGCGTTCTTGAAGAGGGGGGGCTAGCCAAAAACATTCAGTACTTC.

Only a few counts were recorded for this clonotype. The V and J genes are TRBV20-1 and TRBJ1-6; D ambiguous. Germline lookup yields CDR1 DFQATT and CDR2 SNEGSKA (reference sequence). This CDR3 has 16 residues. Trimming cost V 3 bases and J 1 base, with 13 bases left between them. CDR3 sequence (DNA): TGCAGTGCTAGTAGGCTCGAAGGTTCCTATAATTCACCCCTCCACTTT. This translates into CSASRLEGSYNSPLHF.

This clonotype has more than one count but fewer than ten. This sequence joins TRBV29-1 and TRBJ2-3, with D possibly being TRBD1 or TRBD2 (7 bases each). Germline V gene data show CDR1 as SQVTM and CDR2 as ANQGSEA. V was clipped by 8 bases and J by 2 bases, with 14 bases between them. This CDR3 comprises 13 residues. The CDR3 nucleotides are TGCAGCATCAGGGGGGGGGCCACAGATACGCAGTATTTT. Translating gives CSIRGGATDTQYF.

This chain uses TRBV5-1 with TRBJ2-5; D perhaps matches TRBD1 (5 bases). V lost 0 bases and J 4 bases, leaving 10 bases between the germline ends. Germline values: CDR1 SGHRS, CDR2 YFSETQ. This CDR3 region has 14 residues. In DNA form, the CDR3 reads TGCGCCAGCAGCTTGGCGGCTCAGGGAGAGACCCAGTACTTC. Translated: CASSLAAQGETQYF.

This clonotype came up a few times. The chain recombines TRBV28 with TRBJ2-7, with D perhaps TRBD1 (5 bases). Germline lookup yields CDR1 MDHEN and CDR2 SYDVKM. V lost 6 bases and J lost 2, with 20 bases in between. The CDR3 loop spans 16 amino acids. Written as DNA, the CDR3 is TGTGCCAGCAGCAAGCCCATTCGACAGCCACCCTACGAGCAGTACGTC. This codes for CASSKPIRQPPYEQYV.

The chain's CDR3 is CASSLGGTGDEKLFF. CDR3 nucleotides: TGCGCCAGCAGCCTAGGGGGGACAGGGGACGAAAAACTGTTTTTT. V is TRBV5-1 and J is TRBJ1-4; 10 bases map to TRBD1. The CDR3 sequence is 15 residues long. After removal of 4 bases from V and 8 bases from J, the junction contained 8 bases not matched to a gene. Germline loops: CDR1 SGHRS, CDR2 YFSETQ. Combining the CDR3 with reference TRBV5-1 and TRBJ1-4 gives the whole variable domain KAGVTQTPRYLIKTRGQQVTLSCSPISGHRSVSWYQQTPGQGLQFLFEYFSETQRNKGNFPGRFSGRQFSNSRSEMNVSTLELGDSALYLCASSLGGTGDEKLFFGSGTQLSVL.

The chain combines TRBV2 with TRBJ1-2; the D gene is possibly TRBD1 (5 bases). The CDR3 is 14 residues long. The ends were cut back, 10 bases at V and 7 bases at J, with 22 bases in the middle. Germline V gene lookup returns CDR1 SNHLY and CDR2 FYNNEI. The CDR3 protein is CATATRQTGRGYTF. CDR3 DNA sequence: TGTGCCACCGCAACAAGACAGACGGGACGTGGCTACACCTTC.

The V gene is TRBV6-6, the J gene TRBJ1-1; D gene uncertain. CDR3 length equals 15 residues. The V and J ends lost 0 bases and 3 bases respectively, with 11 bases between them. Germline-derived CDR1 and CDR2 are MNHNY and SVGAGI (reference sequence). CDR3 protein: CASSYSESLDTEAFF. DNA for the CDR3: TGTGCCAGCAGTTACTCCGAGTCCCTGGACACTGAAGCTTTCTTT.

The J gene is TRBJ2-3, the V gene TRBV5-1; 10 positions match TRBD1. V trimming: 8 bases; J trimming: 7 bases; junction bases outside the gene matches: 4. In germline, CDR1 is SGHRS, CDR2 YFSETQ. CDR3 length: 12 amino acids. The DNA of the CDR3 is TGCGCCAGTAGGACAGGGGGACATACGCAGTATTTT. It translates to CASRTGGHTQYF.

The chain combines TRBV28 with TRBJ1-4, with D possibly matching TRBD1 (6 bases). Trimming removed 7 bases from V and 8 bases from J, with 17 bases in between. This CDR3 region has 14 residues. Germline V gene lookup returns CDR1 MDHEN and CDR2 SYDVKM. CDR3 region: CASTRTEGREKLFF. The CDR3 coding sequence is TGTGCCAGCACCCGGACAGAAGGTCGGGAAAAACTGTTTTTT.

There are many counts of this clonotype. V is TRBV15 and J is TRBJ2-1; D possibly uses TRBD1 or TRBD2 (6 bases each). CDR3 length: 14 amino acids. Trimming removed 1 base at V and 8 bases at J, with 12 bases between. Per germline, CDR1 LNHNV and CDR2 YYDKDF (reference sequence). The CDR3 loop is CATSRAGGLDEQFF. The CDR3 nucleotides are TGTGCCACCAGCAGAGCTGGGGGGCTTGATGAGCAGTTCTTC.

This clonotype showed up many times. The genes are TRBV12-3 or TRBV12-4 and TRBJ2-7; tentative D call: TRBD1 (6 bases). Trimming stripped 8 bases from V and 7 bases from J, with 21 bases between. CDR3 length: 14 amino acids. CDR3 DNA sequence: TGTGCCAGCCGTGCATCAGGGACATGGCAAGAGCAGTACTTC. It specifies CASRASGTWQEQYF.

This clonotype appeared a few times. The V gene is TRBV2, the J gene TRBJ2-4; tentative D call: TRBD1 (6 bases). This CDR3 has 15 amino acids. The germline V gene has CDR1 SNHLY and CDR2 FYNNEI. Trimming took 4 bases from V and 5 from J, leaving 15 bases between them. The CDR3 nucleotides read TGTGCCAGCAGTGCCGTTGGGGGCAAGGAAAACATTCAGTACTTC. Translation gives CASSAVGGKENIQYF.

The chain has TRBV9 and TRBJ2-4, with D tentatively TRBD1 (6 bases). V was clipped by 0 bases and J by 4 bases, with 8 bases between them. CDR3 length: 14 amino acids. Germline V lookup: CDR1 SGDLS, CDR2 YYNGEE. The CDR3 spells CASSVGQGKNIQYF. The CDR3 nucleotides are TGTGCCAGCAGCGTAGGGCAGGGGAAAAACATTCAGTACTTC. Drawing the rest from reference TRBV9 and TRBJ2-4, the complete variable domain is DSGVTQTPKHLITATGQRVTLRCSPRSGDLSVYWYQQSLDQGLQFLIQYYNGEERAKGNILERFSAQQFPDLHSELNLSSLELGDSALYFCASSVGQGKNIQYFGAGTRLSVL.

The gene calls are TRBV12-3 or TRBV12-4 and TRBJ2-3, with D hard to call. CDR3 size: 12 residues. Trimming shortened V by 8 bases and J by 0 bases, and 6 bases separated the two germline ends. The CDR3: CASARSTDTQYF. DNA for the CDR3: TGTGCCAGCGCTCGCAGCACAGATACGCAGTATTTT.

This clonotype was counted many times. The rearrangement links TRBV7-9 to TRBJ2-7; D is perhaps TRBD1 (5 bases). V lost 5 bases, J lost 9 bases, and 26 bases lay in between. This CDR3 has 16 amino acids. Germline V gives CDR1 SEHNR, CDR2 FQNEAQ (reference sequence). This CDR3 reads CASSPGVQGLDFWQYF. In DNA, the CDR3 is TGTGCCAGCAGCCCCGGTGTGCAGGGCCTTGATTTTTGGCAGTACTTC. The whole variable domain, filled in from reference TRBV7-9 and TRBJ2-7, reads DTGVSQNPRHKITKRGQNVTFRCDPISEHNRLYWYRQTLGQGPEFLTYFQNEAQLEKSRLLSDRFSAERPKGSFSTLEIQRTEQGDSAMYLCASSPGVQGLDFWQYFGPGTRLTVT.